A selection of T cell receptor beta chains follows, all from one sample in a study of blood T cell repertoires in COVID-19. Generated by immunoSEQ multiplex PCR, the TCRdb table keeps only in-frame clones and is missing some. The data contain hundreds of thousands of clones, 80% to 95% of them singletons. Sequenced sample: peripheral blood. The receptors here all came from a man aged 55-75 years with COVID-19, enrolled during active disease. The CDR3 runs from the conserved cysteine through the conserved F or W. Each record gives: CDR3 DNA, CDR3 protein, J gene, clone size, V gene, D gene. D genes are given only for firm matches. Clone size is stated in some rows and not others, as once, few, many or a class when expanded.

CDR3 DNA: TGTGCCAGCAGCCAACCCGGGACAGAGAATGAAAAACTGTTTTTT
CDR3 protein: CASSQPGTENEKLFF
J gene: TRBJ1-4
clone size: -
V gene: TRBV28
D gene: TRBD1

CDR3 DNA: TGTGCCAGTAGTGTTGGGACAGGGAGAGGTCAGCCCCAGCATTTT
CDR3 protein: CASSVGTGRGQPQHF
J gene: TRBJ1-5
clone size: -
V gene: TRBV19
D gene: TRBD1

CDR3 DNA: TGTGCCAGCGAACAAACCATCTCTGGGGCCAACGTCCTGACTTTC
CDR3 protein: CASEQTISGANVLTF
J gene: TRBJ2-6
clone size: once
V gene: TRBV28
D gene: -

CDR3 DNA: TGTGCCAGTAGTAATTGGACAGGGGGCGGCCATGAGCAGTTCTTC
CDR3 protein: CASSNWTGGGHEQFF
J gene: TRBJ2-1
clone size: -
V gene: TRBV19
D gene: TRBD1

CDR3 DNA: TGTGCCAGCAGAGGACAGGCTAATTCACCCCTCCACTTT
CDR3 protein: CASRGQANSPLHF
J gene: TRBJ1-6
clone size: -
V gene: TRBV28
D gene: TRBD1

CDR3 DNA: TGTGCCAGCAGCCAGGAACGGGGACTAGCGGGAGCCTACGAGCAGTACTTC
CDR3 protein: CASSQERGLAGAYEQYF
J gene: TRBJ2-7
clone size: -
V gene: TRBV3-1/TRBV3-2
D gene: TRBD2

CDR3 DNA: TGTGCCAGCAGCCGCGCCGGGGTGCCCTGGGTTGACTTC
CDR3 protein: CASSRAGVPWVDF
J gene: TRBJ2-5
clone size: once
V gene: TRBV3-1/TRBV3-2
D gene: -

CDR3 DNA: TGCGCCAGCAGTCCGGGCCCCAGGGGCTCCTACAATGAGCAGTTCTTC
CDR3 protein: CASSPGPRGSYNEQFF
J gene: TRBJ2-1
clone size: -
V gene: TRBV10-2
D gene: -

CDR3 DNA: TGTGCCATCAGAAAGACTGGAGGGGACAATGAGCAGTTCTTC
CDR3 protein: CAIRKTGGDNEQFF
J gene: TRBJ2-1
clone size: -
V gene: TRBV10-3
D gene: -

CDR3 DNA: TGTGCCAGCAGGGTAGGGGACAGGTTTAACGAGCAGTACTTC
CDR3 protein: CASRVGDRFNEQYF
J gene: TRBJ2-7
clone size: -
V gene: TRBV28
D gene: TRBD1

CDR3 DNA: TGTGCCAGCAGCAAACCGGAGTCTAGAGTTACCTATGGCTACACCTTC
CDR3 protein: CASSKPESRVTYGYTF
J gene: TRBJ1-2
clone size: -
V gene: TRBV21-1
D gene: -

CDR3 DNA: TGTGCCAGTAGTAACCCGGGACAGGGGTTACCCGGGGAGCTGTTTTTT
CDR3 protein: CASSNPGQGLPGELFF
J gene: TRBJ2-2
clone size: -
V gene: TRBV19
D gene: TRBD1

CDR3 DNA: TGCGCCAGCAGCTTGGGACAGTTCTACGAGCAGTACTTC
CDR3 protein: CASSLGQFYEQYF
J gene: TRBJ2-7
clone size: -
V gene: TRBV5-1
D gene: -

CDR3 DNA: TGTGCCAGCAGTCATCTAGCGGGAGAAGCAACCTACGAGCAGTACTTC
CDR3 protein: CASSHLAGEATYEQYF
J gene: TRBJ2-7
clone size: once
V gene: TRBV6-6
D gene: TRBD2

CDR3 DNA: TGTGCCAGCAGCCAAGGAGGGGGGGCAAATACGCAGTATTTT
CDR3 protein: CASSQGGGANTQYF
J gene: TRBJ2-3
clone size: -
V gene: TRBV3-1/TRBV3-2
D gene: -

CDR3 DNA: TGTGCCAGCAGCGTAGGTCACGGGAGCTCCTATAATTCACCCCTCCACTTT
CDR3 protein: CASSVGHGSSYNSPLHF
J gene: TRBJ1-6
clone size: -
V gene: TRBV9
D gene: -

CDR3 DNA: TGTGCCAGCAGTCTCGAGGGGGCGGTAGGTGAAAAACTGTTTTTT
CDR3 protein: CASSLEGAVGEKLFF
J gene: TRBJ1-4
clone size: -
V gene: TRBV27
D gene: TRBD1

CDR3 DNA: TGTGCCAGCAGTCCGTCCTACGAGCAGTACTTC
CDR3 protein: CASSPSYEQYF
J gene: TRBJ2-7
clone size: -
V gene: TRBV2
D gene: -

CDR3 DNA: TGTGCCAGCATGGAGGGGAACGGAAACACCATATATTTT
CDR3 protein: CASMEGNGNTIYF
J gene: TRBJ1-3
clone size: once
V gene: TRBV19
D gene: -

CDR3 DNA: TGTGCCAGTAGCAGGAACACCGGGGAGCTGTTTTTT
CDR3 protein: CASSRNTGELFF
J gene: TRBJ2-2
clone size: -
V gene: TRBV19
D gene: -

CDR3 DNA: TGTGCCAGCAGCTTGGGACTTTCAGATGGCTACACCTTC
CDR3 protein: CASSLGLSDGYTF
J gene: TRBJ1-2
clone size: -
V gene: TRBV7-9
D gene: -

CDR3 DNA: TGTGCCAGCAGCTTAGGAGCACAGGAGAAAGCTTTCTTT
CDR3 protein: CASSLGAQEKAFF
J gene: TRBJ1-1
clone size: -
V gene: TRBV7-9
D gene: -

CDR3 DNA: TGTGCCAGCTCTAGGGCAGGGGGCTCCGGGGAGCTGTTTTTT
CDR3 protein: CASSRAGGSGELFF
J gene: TRBJ2-2
clone size: -
V gene: TRBV2
D gene: TRBD1

CDR3 DNA: TGTGCCAGTAGTATTTCCCCTCTCTGGGAGAAGAGGGGGGAGACCCAGTACTTC
CDR3 protein: CASSISPLWEKRGETQYF
J gene: TRBJ2-5
clone size: -
V gene: TRBV19
D gene: -

CDR3 DNA: TGTGCCAGCAGTGTATGGGCAGGGTTGGAGAACACCATATATTTT
CDR3 protein: CASSVWAGLENTIYF
J gene: TRBJ1-3
clone size: -
V gene: TRBV25-1
D gene: -

CDR3 DNA: TGTGCCAGCAGCTTGCAGCGGGAGGGCCCACCCCTCTACGAGCAGTACTTC
CDR3 protein: CASSLQREGPPLYEQYF
J gene: TRBJ2-7
clone size: -
V gene: TRBV7-9
D gene: TRBD2

CDR3 DNA: TGTGCCAGCAGCCAACTTCCTTATGAAAAACTGTTTTTT
CDR3 protein: CASSQLPYEKLFF
J gene: TRBJ1-4
clone size: -
V gene: TRBV14
D gene: -

CDR3 DNA: TGTGCCAGCAGTCCCCGACAGGGGTATACGCAGTATTTT
CDR3 protein: CASSPRQGYTQYF
J gene: TRBJ2-3
clone size: -
V gene: TRBV12-3/TRBV12-4
D gene: TRBD1

CDR3 DNA: TGTGCCAGTAACCTGGACATATCGACTAACTATGGCTACACCTTC
CDR3 protein: CASNLDISTNYGYTF
J gene: TRBJ1-2
clone size: -
V gene: TRBV19
D gene: -

CDR3 DNA: TGTGCCAGCAGTTTGTCAAGGGGCGCAGTCTACACCTTC
CDR3 protein: CASSLSRGAVYTF
J gene: TRBJ1-2
clone size: -
V gene: TRBV12-3/TRBV12-4
D gene: -